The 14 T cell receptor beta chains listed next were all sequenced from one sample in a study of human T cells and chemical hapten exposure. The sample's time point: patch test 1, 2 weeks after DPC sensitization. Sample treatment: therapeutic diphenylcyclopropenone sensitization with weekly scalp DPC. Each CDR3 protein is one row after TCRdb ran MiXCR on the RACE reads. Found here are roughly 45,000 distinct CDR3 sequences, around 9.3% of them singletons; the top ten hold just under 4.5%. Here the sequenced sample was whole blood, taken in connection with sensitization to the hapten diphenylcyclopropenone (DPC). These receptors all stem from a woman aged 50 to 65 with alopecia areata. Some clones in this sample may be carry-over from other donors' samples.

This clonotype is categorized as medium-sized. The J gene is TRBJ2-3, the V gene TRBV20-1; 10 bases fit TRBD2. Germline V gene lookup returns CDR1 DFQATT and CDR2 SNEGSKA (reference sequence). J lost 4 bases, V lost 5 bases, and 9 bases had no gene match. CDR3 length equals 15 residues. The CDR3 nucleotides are TGCAGTGCTCGAGTAGCGGGAGGTACCGCAGATACGCAGTATTTT. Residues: CSARVAGGTADTQYF.

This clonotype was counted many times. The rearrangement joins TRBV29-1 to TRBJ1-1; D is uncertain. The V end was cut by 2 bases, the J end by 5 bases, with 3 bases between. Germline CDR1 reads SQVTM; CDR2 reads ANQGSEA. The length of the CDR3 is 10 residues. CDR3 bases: TGCAGCGTTGAACTGACTGAAGCTTTCTTT. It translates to CSVELTEAFF.

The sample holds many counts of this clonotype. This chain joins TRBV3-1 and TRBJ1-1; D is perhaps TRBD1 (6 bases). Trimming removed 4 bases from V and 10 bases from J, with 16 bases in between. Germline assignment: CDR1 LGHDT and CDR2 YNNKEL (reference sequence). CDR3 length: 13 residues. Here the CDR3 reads CASSPGSPGVAFF. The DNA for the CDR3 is TGTGCCAGCAGCCCCGGGTCTCCAGGGGTAGCTTTCTTT. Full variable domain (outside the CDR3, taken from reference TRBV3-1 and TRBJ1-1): DTAVSQTPKYLVTQMGNDKSIKCEQNLGHDTMYWYKQDSKKFLKIMFSYNNKELIINETVPNRFSPKSPDKAHLNLHINSLELGDSAVYFCASSPGSPGVAFFGQGTRLTVV.

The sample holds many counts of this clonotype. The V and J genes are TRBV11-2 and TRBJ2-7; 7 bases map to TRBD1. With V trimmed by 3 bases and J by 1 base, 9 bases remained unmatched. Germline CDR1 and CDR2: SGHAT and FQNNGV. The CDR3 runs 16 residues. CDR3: CASSLSRGIGSYEQYF. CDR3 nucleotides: TGTGCCAGCAGCTTGTCCAGGGGGATCGGATCCTACGAGCAGTACTTC. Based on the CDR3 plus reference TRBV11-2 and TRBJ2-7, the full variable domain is EAGVAQSPRYKIIEKRQSVAFWCNPISGHATLYWYQQILGQGPKLLIQFQNNGVVDDSQLPKDRFSAERLKGVDSTLKIQPAKLEDSAVYLCASSLSRGIGSYEQYFGPGTRLTVT.

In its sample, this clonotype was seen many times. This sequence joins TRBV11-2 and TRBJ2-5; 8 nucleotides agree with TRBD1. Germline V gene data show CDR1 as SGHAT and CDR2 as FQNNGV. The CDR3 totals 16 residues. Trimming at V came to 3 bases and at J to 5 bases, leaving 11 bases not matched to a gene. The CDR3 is CASSFPFRGRLETQYF. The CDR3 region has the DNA TGTGCCAGCAGCTTTCCGTTCAGGGGGCGCTTGGAGACCCAGTACTTC.

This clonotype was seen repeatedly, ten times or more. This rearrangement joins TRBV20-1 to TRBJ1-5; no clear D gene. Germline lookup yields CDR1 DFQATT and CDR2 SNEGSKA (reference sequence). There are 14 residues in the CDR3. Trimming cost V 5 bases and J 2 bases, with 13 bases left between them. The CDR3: CSASFQFGNQPQHF. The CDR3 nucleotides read TGCAGTGCTTCCTTCCAGTTTGGCAATCAGCCCCAGCATTTT.

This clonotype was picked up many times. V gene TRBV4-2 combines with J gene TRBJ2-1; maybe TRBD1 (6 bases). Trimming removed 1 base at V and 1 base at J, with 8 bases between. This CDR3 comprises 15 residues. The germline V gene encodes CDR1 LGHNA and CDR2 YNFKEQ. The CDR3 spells CASSQATGSYNEQFF. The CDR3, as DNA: TGTGCCAGCAGCCAAGCGACAGGATCCTACAATGAGCAGTTCTTC.

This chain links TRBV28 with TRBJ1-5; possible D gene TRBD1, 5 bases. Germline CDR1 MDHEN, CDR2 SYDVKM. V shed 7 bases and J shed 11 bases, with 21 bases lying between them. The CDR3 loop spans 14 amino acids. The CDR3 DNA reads TGTGCCAGCACCGAGGGACTCCCAGTGGGTTCCCAGCATTTT. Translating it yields CASTEGLPVGSQHF.

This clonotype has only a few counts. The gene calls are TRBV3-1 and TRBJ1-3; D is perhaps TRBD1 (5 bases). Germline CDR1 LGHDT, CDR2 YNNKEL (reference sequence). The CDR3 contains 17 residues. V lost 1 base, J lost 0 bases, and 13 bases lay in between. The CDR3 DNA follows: TGTGCCAGCAGCCAAGGAACAGGCCTCAGCTCTGGAAACACCATATATTTT. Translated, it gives CASSQGTGLSSGNTIYF.

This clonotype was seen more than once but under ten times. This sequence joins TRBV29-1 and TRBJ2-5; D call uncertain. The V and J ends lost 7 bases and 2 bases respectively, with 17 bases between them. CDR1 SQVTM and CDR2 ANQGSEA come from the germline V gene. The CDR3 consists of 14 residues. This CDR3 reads CSARLVSKQETQYF. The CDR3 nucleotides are TGCAGCGCAAGATTAGTGAGTAAGCAAGAGACCCAGTACTTC.

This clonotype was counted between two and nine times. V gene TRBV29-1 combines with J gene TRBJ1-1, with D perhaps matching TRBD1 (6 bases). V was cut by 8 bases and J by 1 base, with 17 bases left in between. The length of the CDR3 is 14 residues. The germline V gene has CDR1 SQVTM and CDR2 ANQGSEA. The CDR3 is CSMSTGLRNTEAFF. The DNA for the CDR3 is TGCAGCATGTCGACAGGCCTGAGGAACACTGAAGCTTTCTTT.

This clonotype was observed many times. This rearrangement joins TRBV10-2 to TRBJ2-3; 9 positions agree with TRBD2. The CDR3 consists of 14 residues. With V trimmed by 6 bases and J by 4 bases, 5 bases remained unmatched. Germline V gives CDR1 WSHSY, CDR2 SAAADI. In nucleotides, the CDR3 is TGCGCCAGCAGGAGCCTAGCGGGATCAGATACGCAGTATTTT. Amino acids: CASRSLAGSDTQYF.

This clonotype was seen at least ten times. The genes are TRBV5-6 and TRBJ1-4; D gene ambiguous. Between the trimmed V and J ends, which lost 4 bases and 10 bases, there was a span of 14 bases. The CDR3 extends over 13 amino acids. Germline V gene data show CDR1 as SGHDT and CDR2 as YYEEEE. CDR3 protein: CASSQFRDGKLFF. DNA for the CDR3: TGTGCCAGCAGCCAGTTCCGTGACGGAAAACTGTTTTTT. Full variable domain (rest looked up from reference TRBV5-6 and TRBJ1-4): DAGVTQSPTHLIKTRGQQVTLRCSPKSGHDTVSWYQQALGQGPQFIFQYYEEEERQRGNFPDRFSGHQFPNYSSELNVNALLLGDSALYLCASSQFRDGKLFFGSGTQLSVL.

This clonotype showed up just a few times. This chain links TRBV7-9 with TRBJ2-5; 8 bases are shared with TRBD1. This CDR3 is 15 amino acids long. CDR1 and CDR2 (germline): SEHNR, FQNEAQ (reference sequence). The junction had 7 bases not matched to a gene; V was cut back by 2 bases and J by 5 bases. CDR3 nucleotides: TGTGCCAGCAGCTTACAGGGGGCTGCTCGGGAGACCCAGTACTTC. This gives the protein CASSLQGAARETQYF.